These 10 T cell receptor beta chains were all obtained from the same sample, sequenced in a study of vaccination effects on CD4 cells after COVID-19. Their antigens are not known. Profiled with immunoSEQ multiplex PCR; TCRdb holds only in-frame clones, not every one. In the table there are 30,000 or so clones, 55% to 85% of which are singletons. Before sequencing, viral peptide pools were used by the ViraFEST assay to expand antigen-specific CD4+ T cells. Investigators separated out CD4+ T cells once about 10 days of culture had passed. Each participant received a vaccine that was either BNT162b2 or mRNA-1273, given as two doses. The input for sequencing was CD4+ T cells from PBMCs cultured with HCoV-NL63 spike peptides, taken after COVID-19 vaccination. The source is a human donor who received a COVID-19 vaccine.

In nucleotides, the CDR3 is TGCGCCAGCAGTTGGGCCAGGAGCTCCTACGAGCAGTACTTC. Its protein product is CASSWARSSYEQYF. This chain links TRBV10-1 with TRBJ2-7; D unclear. CDR1 and CDR2 from the germline V gene are WNHNN and SYGVQD (reference sequence). The CDR3 loop spans 14 amino acids. Trimming removed 5 bases at V and 0 bases at J, with 11 bases between.

The chain carries TRBV7-9 and TRBJ2-7, with 10 nucleotides matching TRBD2. V dropped 7 bases and J dropped 7; count of bases not matched to a gene: 10. CDR3 length equals 14 residues. Germline CDR1 reads SEHNR; CDR2 reads FQNEAQ (reference sequence). The CDR3 DNA reads TGTGCCAGCACCACCCCAGGGGGACTAGCGGAGCAGTACTTC. Translated: CASTTPGGLAEQYF.

This chain uses TRBV6-2 or TRBV6-3 with TRBJ1-2; no clear D gene. V gave up 2 bases and J gave up 0 bases, with 10 bases separating them. This CDR3 is built from 15 residues. Germline V gives CDR1 MNHEY, CDR2 SVGEGT. The DNA of the CDR3 is TGTGCCAGCAGTTACGGCCAGACTACTAACTATGGCTACACCTTC. Translation: CASSYGQTTNYGYTF.

This chain connects TRBV12-5 to TRBJ2-7; D is unclear. The V gene's germline CDR1 is LGHNT and CDR2 FRNRAP. V was trimmed by 6 bases and J by 6 bases, leaving 12 bases between them. CDR3 length equals 12 residues. The CDR3 sequence is CASGPERVEQYF. Here the CDR3 DNA reads TGTGCTAGTGGGCCAGAGCGAGTCGAGCAGTACTTC.

The gene calls are TRBV19 and TRBJ1-4; TRBD1 is a possible D gene (5 bases). From germline, CDR1 is LNHDA and CDR2 SQIVND (reference sequence). Trimming stripped 0 bases from V and 6 bases from J, with 14 bases between. CDR3 length: 16 amino acids. In DNA form, the CDR3 reads TGTGCCAGTAGTATAGAGGGAACTGGGACGGATGAAAAACTGTTTTTT. It specifies CASSIEGTGTDEKLFF.

The chain has TRBV14 and TRBJ2-7; 10 bases are shared with TRBD1. V lost 3 bases to trimming and J lost 5 bases; unmatched junction nucleotides: 7. The length of the CDR3 is 15 residues. Germline V gene data show CDR1 as SGHDN and CDR2 as FVKESK. The CDR3 sequence is CASSHFGQGVHEQYF. CDR3 sequence (DNA): TGTGCCAGCAGCCATTTCGGACAGGGGGTCCACGAGCAGTACTTC.

The chain has TRBV6-5 and TRBJ2-1, with D unresolved. The germline V and J ends were trimmed by 7 bases and 6 bases, with 16 bases remaining between them. The CDR3 runs to 14 residues. Germline CDR1 is MNHEY and CDR2 is SVGAGI. The CDR3 DNA reads as TGTGCCAGCACTCCTATGGGAACACTCAATGAGCAGTTCTTC. This gives the protein CASTPMGTLNEQFF.

The gene calls are TRBV7-9 and TRBJ1-1; D is undetermined. From germline, CDR1 is SEHNR and CDR2 FQNEAQ (reference sequence). The CDR3 spans 15 residues. Trimming took off 4 bases at V and 0 bases at J, with 12 bases between the two ends. CDR3 coding DNA: TGTGCCAGCAGCTCCCCTTTCAGCATGAACACTGAAGCTTTCTTT. The encoded protein is CASSSPFSMNTEAFF.

The chain links TRBV12-3 or TRBV12-4 to TRBJ2-3; possible D gene TRBD1, 6 bases. V was pared by 3 bases and J by 4 bases, with 8 bases between. The CDR3 loop spans 13 amino acids. The CDR3 region is CASSFKGADTQYF. As DNA, the CDR3 is TGTGCCAGCAGTTTCAAGGGGGCAGATACGCAGTATTTT.

This clone was detected a few times. This rearrangement joins TRBV25-1 to TRBJ2-1, with 10 bases fitting TRBD2. Per the germline V gene, CDR1 is MGHDK and CDR2 is SYGVNS. The ends lost 7 bases at V and 14 bases at J; junction bases unmatched: 8. CDR3 length: 12 residues. The CDR3 sequence is CASTSAGGHEFF. CDR3 nucleotide sequence: TGTGCCAGCACCTCAGCGGGGGGGCATGAGTTCTTC.